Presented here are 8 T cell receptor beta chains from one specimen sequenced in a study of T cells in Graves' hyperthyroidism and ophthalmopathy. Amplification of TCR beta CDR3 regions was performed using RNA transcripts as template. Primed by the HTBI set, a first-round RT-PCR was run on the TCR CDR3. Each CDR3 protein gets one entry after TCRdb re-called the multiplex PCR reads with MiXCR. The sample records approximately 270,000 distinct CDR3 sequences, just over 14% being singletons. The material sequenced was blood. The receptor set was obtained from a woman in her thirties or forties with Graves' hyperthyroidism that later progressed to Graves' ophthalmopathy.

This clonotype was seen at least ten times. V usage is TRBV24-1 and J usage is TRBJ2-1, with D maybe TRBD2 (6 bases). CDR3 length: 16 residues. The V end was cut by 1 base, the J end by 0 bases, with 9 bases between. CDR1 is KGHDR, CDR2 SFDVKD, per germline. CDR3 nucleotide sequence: TGTGCCACCAGTGATTTTGGGGGGAGCTCCTACAATGAGCAGTTCTTC. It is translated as CATSDFGGSSYNEQFF.

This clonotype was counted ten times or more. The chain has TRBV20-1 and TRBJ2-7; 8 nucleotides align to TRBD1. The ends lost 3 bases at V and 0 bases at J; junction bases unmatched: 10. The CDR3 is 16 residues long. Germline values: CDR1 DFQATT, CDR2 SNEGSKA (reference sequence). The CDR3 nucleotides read TGCAGTGCTAGCGGGGGATTGGGACAGGCCTCCTACGAGCAGTACTTC. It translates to CSASGGLGQASYEQYF.

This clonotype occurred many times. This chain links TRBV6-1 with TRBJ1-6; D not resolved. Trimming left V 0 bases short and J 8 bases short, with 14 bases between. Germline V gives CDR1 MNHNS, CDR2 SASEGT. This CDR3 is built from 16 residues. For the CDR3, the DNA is TGTGCCAGCAGTGAAGCGATTTACGGAGGATATTCACCCCTCCACTTT. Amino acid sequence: CASSEAIYGGYSPLHF.

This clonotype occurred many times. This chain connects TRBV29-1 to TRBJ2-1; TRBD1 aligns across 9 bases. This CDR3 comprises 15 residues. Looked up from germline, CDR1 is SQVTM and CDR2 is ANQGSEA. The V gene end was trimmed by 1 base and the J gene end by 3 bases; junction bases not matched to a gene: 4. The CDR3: CSVEATGGYYNEQFF. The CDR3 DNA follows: TGCAGCGTTGAAGCCACAGGGGGCTACTACAATGAGCAGTTCTTC.

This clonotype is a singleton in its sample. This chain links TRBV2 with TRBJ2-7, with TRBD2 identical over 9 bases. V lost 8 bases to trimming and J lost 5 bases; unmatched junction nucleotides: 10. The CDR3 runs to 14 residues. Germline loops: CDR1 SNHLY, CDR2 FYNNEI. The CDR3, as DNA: TGTGCCAGCGGAGGACTAGCGAGTTTAGACGAGCAGTACTTC. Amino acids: CASGGLASLDEQYF.

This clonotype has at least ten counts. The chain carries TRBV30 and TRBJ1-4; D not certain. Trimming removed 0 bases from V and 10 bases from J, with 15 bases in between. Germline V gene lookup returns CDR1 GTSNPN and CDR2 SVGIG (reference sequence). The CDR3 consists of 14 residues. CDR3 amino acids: CAWSVHEAAGKLFF. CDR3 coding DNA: TGTGCCTGGAGTGTACATGAGGCTGCTGGAAAACTGTTTTTT.

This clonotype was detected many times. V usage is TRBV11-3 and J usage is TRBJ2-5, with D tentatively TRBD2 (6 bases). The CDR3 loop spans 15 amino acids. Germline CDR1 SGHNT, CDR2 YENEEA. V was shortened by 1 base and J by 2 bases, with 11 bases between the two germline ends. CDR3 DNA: TGTGCCAGCAGCTTAGGTTTTAGCGGACAAGAGACCCAGTACTTC. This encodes CASSLGFSGQETQYF.

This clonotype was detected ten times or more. The CDR3 is CASSPQSFSTDTQYF. The CDR3, as DNA: TGTGCCAGCTCACCTCAATCCTTTAGCACAGATACGCAGTATTTT. V gene TRBV18 combines with J gene TRBJ2-3, with D uncertain. V lost 3 bases to trimming and J lost 0 bases, with 10 bases between them. The CDR3 has 15 residues. The germline V gene has CDR1 KGHSH and CDR2 LQKENI.